The following is a TCR beta chain sequence with its context. Noted time point: pretreatment peripheral blood. Urothelial carcinoma affected the patients, and it was locally advanced or metastatic. Per-patient samples, pretreatment and on-treatment, numbered 1 to 8. The sample is drawn from a study of PD-L1 blockade in urothelial cancer. About the research overall: About 90% of the roughly 30 patients were men who had bladder-origin urothelial cancer. Blood analyses occurred 3 weeks (second dose) and 6 weeks post treatment start.

Measured with immunoSEQ multiplex PCR; TCRdb has only the in-frame clones, and not every one. This sample has roughly 50,000 clones; around nine tenths occur once, and the top ten carry around 15%. Sequencing used PBMCs, obtained around atezolizumab (anti-PD-L1) treatment. The clonotype originates from a woman in her fifties or sixties with urothelial cancer.

As DNA, the CDR3 is TGTGCCAGCAGCTTAGCCCACTCCTACGAGCAGTACTTC. Translated, it gives CASSLAHSYEQYF. This chain connects TRBV7-2 to TRBJ2-7, with no clear D. V was clipped by 0 bases and J by 0 bases, with 3 bases between them. The CDR3 has 13 amino acids. Germline V gene lookup returns CDR1 SGHTA and CDR2 FQGNSA. Full variable domain (missing parts from reference TRBV7-2 and TRBJ2-7): GAGVSQSPSNKVTEKGKDVELRCDPISGHTALYWYRQSLGQGLEFLIYFQGNSAPDKSGLPSDRFSAERTGGSVSTLTIQRTQQEDSAVYLCASSLAHSYEQYFGPGTRLTVT.